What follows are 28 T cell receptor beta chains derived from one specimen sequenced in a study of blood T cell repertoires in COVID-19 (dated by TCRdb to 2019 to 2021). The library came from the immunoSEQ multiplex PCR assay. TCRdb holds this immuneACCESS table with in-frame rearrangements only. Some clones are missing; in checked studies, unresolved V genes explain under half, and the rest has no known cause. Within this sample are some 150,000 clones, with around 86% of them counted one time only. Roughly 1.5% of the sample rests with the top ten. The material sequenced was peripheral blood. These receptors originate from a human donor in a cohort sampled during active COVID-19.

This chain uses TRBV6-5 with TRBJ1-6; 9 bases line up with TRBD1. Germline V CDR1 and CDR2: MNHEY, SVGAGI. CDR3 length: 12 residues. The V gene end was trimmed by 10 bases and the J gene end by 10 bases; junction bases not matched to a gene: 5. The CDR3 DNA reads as TGTGCCACCGCGGACAGGGGCTCACCCCTCCACTTT. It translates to CATADRGSPLHF.

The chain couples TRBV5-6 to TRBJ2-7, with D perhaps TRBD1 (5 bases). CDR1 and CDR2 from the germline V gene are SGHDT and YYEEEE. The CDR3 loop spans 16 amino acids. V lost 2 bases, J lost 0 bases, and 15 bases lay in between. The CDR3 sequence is CASSFGTGGNSYEQYF. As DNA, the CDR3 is TGTGCCAGCAGCTTCGGAACAGGCGGAAACTCCTACGAGCAGTACTTC.

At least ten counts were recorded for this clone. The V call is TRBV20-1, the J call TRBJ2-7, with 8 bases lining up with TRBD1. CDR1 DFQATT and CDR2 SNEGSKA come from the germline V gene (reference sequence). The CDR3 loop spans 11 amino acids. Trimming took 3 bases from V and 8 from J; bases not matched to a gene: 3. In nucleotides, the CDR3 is TGCAGTGCTAGCGCAGGGGGCCAGCAGTACTTC. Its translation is CSASAGGQQYF.

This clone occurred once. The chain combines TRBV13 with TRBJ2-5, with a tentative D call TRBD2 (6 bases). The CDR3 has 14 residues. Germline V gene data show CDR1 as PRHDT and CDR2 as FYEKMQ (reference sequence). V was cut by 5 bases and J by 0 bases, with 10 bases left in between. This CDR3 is CASSLRTNQETQYF. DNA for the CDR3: TGTGCCAGCAGCCTACGGACTAACCAAGAGACCCAGTACTTC.

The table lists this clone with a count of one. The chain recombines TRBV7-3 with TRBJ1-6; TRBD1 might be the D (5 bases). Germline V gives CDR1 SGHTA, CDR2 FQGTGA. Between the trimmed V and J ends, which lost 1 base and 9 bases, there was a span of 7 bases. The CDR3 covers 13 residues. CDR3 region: CASSLSRGSPLHF. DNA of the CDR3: TGTGCCAGCAGCTTAAGTAGGGGTTCACCCCTCCACTTT.

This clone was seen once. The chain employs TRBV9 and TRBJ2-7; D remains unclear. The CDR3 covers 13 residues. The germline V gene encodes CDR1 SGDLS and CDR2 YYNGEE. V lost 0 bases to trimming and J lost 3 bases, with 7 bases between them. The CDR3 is CASSVDNSYEQYF. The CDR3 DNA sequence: TGTGCCAGCAGCGTAGACAACAGCTACGAGCAGTACTTC.

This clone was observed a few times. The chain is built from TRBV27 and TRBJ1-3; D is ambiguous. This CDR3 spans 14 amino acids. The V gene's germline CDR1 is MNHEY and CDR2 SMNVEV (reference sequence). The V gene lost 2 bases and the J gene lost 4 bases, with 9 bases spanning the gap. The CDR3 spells CASSLGPFGNTIYF. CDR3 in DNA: TGTGCCAGCAGTTTAGGGCCTTTCGGAAACACCATATATTTT.

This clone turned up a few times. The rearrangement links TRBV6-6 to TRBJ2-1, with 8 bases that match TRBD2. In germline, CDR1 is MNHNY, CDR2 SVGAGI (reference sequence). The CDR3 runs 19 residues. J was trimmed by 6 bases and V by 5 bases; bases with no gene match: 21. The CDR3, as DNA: TGTGCCAGCAGTCCAGAGATAGCGGGAATCCCCTCGCCCCTCAATGAGCAGTTCTTC. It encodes CASSPEIAGIPSPLNEQFF.

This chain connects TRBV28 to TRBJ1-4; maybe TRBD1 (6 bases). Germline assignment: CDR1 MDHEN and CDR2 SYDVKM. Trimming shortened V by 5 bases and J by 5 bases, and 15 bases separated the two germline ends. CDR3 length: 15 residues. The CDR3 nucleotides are TGTGCCAGCAGTACTCCCGGGACAATAAATGAAAAACTGTTTTTT. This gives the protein CASSTPGTINEKLFF. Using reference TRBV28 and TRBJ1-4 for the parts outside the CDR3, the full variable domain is DVKVTQSSRYLVKRTGEKVFLECVQDMDHENMFWYRQDPGLGLRLIYFSYDVKMKEKGDIPEGYSVSREKKERFSLILESASTNQTSMYLCASSTPGTINEKLFFGSGTQLSVL.

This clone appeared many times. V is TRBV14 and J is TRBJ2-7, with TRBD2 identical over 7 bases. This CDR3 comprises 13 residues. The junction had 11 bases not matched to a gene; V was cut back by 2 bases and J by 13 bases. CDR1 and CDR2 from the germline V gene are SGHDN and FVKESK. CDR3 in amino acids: CASSQSPGGSSYF. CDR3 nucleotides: TGTGCCAGCAGCCAATCTCCCGGGGGGAGCAGCTACTTC.

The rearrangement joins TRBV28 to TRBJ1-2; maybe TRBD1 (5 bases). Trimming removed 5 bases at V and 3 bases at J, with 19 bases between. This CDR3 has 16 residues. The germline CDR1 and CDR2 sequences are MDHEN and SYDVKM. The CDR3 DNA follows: TGTGCCAGCAGTCCGTCTGGGGCCACCAATTACTATGGCTACACCTTC. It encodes CASSPSGATNYYGYTF.

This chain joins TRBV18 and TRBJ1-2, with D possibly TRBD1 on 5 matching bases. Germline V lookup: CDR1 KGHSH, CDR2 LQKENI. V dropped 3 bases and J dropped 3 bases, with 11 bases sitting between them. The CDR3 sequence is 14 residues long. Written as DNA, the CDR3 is TGTGCCAGCTCACCCGGGGGATCGGACTATGGCTACACCTTC. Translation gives CASSPGGSDYGYTF. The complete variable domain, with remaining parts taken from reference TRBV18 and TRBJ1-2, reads NAGVMQNPRHLVRRRGQEARLRCSPMKGHSHVYWYRQLPEEGLKFMVYLQKENIIDESGMPKERFSAEFPKEGPSILRIQQVVRGDSAAYFCASSPGGSDYGYTFGSGTRLTVV.

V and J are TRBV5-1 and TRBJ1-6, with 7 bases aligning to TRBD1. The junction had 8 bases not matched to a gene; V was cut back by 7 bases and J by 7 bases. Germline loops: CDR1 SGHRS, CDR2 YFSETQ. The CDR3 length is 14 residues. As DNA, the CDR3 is TGCGCCAGCGGATCGCAGGGGGTCAATTCACCCCTCCACTTT. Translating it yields CASGSQGVNSPLHF.

CDR3 amino acids: CSAASPGGAGNTIYF. The CDR3 coding sequence is TGCAGCGCCGCCTCTCCAGGGGGCGCAGGAAACACCATATATTTT. The chain has TRBV29-1 and TRBJ1-3; TRBD1 aligns across 8 bases. The V and J ends lost 7 bases and 4 bases, in that order; junction bases with no gene match: 12. CDR3 length: 15 amino acids. Germline CDR1 is SQVTM and CDR2 is ANQGSEA.

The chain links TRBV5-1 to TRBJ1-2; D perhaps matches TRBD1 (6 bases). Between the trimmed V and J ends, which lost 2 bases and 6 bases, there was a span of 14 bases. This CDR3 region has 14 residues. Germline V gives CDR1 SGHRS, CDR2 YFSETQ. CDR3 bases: TGCGCCAGCAGCTTAAGCGGCAGGGGCGATGGCTACACCTTC. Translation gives CASSLSGRGDGYTF.

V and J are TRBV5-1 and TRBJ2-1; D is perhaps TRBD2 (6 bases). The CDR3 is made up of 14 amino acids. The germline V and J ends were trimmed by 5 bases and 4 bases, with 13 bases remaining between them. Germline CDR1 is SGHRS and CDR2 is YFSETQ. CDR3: CASRGGLAYNEQFF. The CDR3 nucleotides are TGCGCCAGCAGGGGGGGACTGGCTTACAATGAGCAGTTCTTC.

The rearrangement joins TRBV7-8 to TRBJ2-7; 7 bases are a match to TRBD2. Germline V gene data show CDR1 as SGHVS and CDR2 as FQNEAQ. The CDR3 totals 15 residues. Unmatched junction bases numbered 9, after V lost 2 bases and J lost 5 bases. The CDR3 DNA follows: TGTGCCAGCAGCTTATTCGATGGGGGAGGGGACGAGCAGTACTTC. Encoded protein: CASSLFDGGGDEQYF.

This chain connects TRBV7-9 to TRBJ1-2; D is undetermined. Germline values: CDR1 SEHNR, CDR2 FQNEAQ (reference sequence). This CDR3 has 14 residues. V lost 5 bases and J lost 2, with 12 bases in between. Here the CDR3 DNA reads TGTGCCAGCAGCCTAATAGGACTGAACTATGGCTACACCTTC. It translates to CASSLIGLNYGYTF. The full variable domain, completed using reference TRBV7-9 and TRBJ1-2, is DTGVSQNPRHKITKRGQNVTFRCDPISEHNRLYWYRQTLGQGPEFLTYFQNEAQLEKSRLLSDRFSAERPKGSFSTLEIQRTEQGDSAMYLCASSLIGLNYGYTFGSGTRLTVV.

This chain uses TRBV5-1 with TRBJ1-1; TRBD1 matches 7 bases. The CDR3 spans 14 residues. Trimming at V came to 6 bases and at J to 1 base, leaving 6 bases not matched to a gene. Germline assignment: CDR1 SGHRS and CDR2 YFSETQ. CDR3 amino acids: CASTLWDRNTEAFF. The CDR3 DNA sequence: TGCGCCAGCACCCTGTGGGACAGGAACACTGAAGCTTTCTTT.

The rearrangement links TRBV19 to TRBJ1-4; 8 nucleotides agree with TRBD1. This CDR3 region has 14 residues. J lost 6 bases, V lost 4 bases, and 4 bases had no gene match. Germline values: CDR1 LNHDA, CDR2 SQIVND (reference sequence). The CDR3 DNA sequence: TGTGCCAGTAGTAATACAGGGGGGGATGAAAAACTGTTTTTT. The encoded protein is CASSNTGGDEKLFF.

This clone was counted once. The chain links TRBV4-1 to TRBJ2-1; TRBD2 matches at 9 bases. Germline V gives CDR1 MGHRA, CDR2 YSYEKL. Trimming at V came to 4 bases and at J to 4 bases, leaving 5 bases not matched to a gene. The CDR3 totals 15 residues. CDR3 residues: CASSPGTSPYNEQFF. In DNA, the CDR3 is TGCGCCAGCAGCCCAGGGACTAGCCCTTACAATGAGCAGTTCTTC.

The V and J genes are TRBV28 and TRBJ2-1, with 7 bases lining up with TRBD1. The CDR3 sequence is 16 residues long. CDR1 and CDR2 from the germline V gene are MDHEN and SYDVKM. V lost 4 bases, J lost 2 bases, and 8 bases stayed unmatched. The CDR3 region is CASSSYGTETYNEQFF. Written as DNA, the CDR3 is TGTGCCAGCAGTTCATACGGGACAGAAACCTACAATGAGCAGTTCTTC.

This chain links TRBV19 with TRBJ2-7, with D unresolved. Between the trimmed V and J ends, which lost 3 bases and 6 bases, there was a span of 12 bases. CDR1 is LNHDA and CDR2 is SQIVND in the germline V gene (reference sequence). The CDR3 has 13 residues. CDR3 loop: CASSIEAAFEQYF. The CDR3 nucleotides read TGTGCCAGTAGTATCGAGGCGGCGTTCGAGCAGTACTTC.

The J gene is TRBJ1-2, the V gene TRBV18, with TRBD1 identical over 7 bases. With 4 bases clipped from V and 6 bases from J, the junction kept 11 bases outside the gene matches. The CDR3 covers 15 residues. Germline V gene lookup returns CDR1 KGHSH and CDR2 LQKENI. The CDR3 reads CASSRGGQEPHGYTF. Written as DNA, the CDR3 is TGTGCCAGCTCACGTGGAGGACAGGAACCTCATGGCTACACCTTC.

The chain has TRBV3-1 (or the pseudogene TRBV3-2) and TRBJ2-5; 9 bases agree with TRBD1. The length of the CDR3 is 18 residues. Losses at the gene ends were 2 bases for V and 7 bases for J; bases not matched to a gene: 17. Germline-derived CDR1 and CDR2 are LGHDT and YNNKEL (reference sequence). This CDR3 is CASSQPSGTGPESATQYF. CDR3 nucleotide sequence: TGTGCCAGCAGCCAACCTTCGGGGACAGGGCCGGAAAGCGCGACCCAGTACTTC.

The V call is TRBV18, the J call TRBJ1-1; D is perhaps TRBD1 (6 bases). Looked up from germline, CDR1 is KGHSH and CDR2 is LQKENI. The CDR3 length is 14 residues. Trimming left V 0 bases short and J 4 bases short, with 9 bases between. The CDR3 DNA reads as TGTGCCAGCTCACCACCGGGGGGGGCCACTGAAGCTTTCTTT. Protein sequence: CASSPPGGATEAFF.

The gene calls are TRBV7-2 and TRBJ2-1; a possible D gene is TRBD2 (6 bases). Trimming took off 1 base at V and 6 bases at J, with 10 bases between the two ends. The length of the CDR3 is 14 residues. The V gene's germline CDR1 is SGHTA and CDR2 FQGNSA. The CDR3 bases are TGTGCCAGCAGCTTAGGGCCTAGCGCCAATGAGCAGTTCTTC. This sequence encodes CASSLGPSANEQFF.

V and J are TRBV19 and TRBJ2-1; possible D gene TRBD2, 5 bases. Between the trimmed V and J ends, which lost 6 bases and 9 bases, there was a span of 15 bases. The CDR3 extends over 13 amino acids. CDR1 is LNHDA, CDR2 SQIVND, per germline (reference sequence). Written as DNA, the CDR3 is TGTGCCAGTAGCCCCCGGGAATCCGCTGAGCAGTTCTTC. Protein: CASSPRESAEQFF. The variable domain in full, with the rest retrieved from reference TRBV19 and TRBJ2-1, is DGGITQSPKYLFRKEGQNVTLSCEQNLNHDAMYWYRQDPGQGLRLIYYSQIVNDFQKGDIAEGYSVSREKKESFPLTVTSAQKNPTAFYLCASSPRESAEQFFGPGTRLTVL.